Shown below are 11 T cell receptor beta chains from a single sample sequenced in a study of cytomegalovirus exposure and HLA in healthy donors. The table came from immunoSEQ multiplex PCR; TCRdb's copy has only in-frame clones and leaves some out. The sample has 110,000 or so clones; roughly 88% are singletons. Sample: PBMCs. All receptors come from a man aged 18 to 30 in good health and CMV-seronegative.

V and J are TRBV27 and TRBJ2-1, with a tentative D call TRBD2 (5 bases). V shed 1 base and J shed 6 bases, with 13 bases lying between them. The CDR3 is 15 amino acids. Germline V CDR1 and CDR2: MNHEY, SMNVEV (reference sequence). CDR3 in DNA: TGTGCCAGCAGTTTATTTAAGGAGGCCCGCAATGAGCAGTTCTTC. Its translation is CASSLFKEARNEQFF.

V and J are TRBV6-6 and TRBJ2-7, with TRBD1 as a possible D gene (6 bases). Looked up from germline, CDR1 is MNHNY and CDR2 is SVGAGI (reference sequence). The CDR3 contains 15 residues. Trimming left V 4 bases short and J 4 bases short, with 17 bases between. The chain's CDR3 is CASSWVADRRYEQYF. The CDR3 coding sequence is TGTGCCAGCAGTTGGGTTGCGGACAGACGATACGAGCAGTACTTC.

This chain connects TRBV6-5 to TRBJ2-3; D is perhaps TRBD2 (5 bases). Trimming took off 2 bases at V and 8 bases at J, with 5 bases between the two ends. Germline CDR1 is MNHEY and CDR2 is SVGAGI. This CDR3 has 11 residues. CDR3 sequence reads: CASSYEGTQYF. The CDR3 coding sequence is TGTGCCAGCAGTTACGAGGGTACGCAGTATTTT.

This sequence joins TRBV7-9 and TRBJ2-1, with 13 bases that match TRBD2. CDR3 length: 16 amino acids. Trimming cost V 5 bases and J 4 bases; bases outside gene matches: 5. Germline CDR1 reads SEHNR; CDR2 reads FQNEAQ (reference sequence). The CDR3 DNA reads TGTGCCAGCAGCGCCCCGGGACTAGCGGGATACAATGAGCAGTTCTTC. Amino acids: CASSAPGLAGYNEQFF.

The genes are TRBV6-6 and TRBJ2-1; TRBD2 agrees at 12 bases. The CDR3 is made up of 14 amino acids. J was trimmed by 9 bases and V by 4 bases; bases with no gene match: 4. CDR1 and CDR2 from the germline V gene are MNHNY and SVGAGI (reference sequence). CDR3 amino acids: CASSSSGGDGEQFF. Written as DNA, the CDR3 is TGTGCCAGCAGTTCTAGCGGGGGGGATGGTGAGCAGTTCTTC.

V gene TRBV27 combines with J gene TRBJ1-1, with TRBD1 matching 7 bases. The V gene's germline CDR1 is MNHEY and CDR2 SMNVEV (reference sequence). V lost 6 bases, J lost 6 bases, and 10 bases stayed unmatched. The CDR3 loop spans 14 amino acids. CDR3: CASRYRGGWAEAFF. As DNA, the CDR3 is TGTGCCAGCAGATACAGGGGCGGGTGGGCTGAAGCTTTCTTT.

The J gene is TRBJ2-7, the V gene TRBV28, with TRBD2 as a possible D gene (6 bases). CDR3 length: 14 residues. Germline lookup yields CDR1 MDHEN and CDR2 SYDVKM. Trimming cost V 2 bases and J 6 bases, with 14 bases left between them. The CDR3 DNA reads TGTGCCAGCAGTTTAGGAGGGAGTTACCCCGAGCAGTACTTC. Its translation is CASSLGGSYPEQYF.

This clone has only one observation. This chain links TRBV5-8 with TRBJ1-2; 10 bases align to TRBD1. The CDR3 extends over 15 amino acids. Trimming took 7 bases from V and 7 from J; bases not matched to a gene: 13. Looked up from germline, CDR1 is SGHTS and CDR2 is YDEGEE. The CDR3, as DNA: TGTGCCAGCCAACGGGGGACAGGGGTTCGACGTGGCTACACCTTC. Translating gives CASQRGTGVRRGYTF.

J is TRBJ2-7 and V is TRBV5-4, with TRBD1 identical over 8 bases. In germline, CDR1 is SGHNT, CDR2 YYREEE (reference sequence). This CDR3 comprises 15 residues. V shed 4 bases, J shed 4 bases, and the junction held 10 bases outside the gene matches. CDR3 residues: CASSTGQGPMYEQYF. The CDR3, as DNA: TGTGCCAGCAGCACTGGACAGGGTCCCATGTACGAGCAGTACTTC.

The CDR3 nucleotides read TGTGCCAGCAGTCCGCCCAAGGGACATTCGGATGAGCAGTTCTTC. Translation gives CASSPPKGHSDEQFF. The rearrangement joins TRBV28 to TRBJ2-1, with TRBD1 as a possible D gene (6 bases). Trimming took 5 bases from V and 8 from J, leaving 19 bases between them. The CDR3 runs to 15 residues. Germline CDR1 is MDHEN and CDR2 is SYDVKM. The full variable domain, with the rest looked up from reference TRBV28 and TRBJ2-1, is DVKVTQSSRYLVKRTGEKVFLECVQDMDHENMFWYRQDPGLGLRLIYFSYDVKMKEKGDIPEGYSVSREKKERFSLILESASTNQTSMYLCASSPPKGHSDEQFFGPGTRLTVL.

This clone was seen a few times. The chain is built from TRBV6-6 and TRBJ1-1; no clear D gene. V was cut by 6 bases and J by 1 base, with 12 bases left in between. This CDR3 has 14 residues. Germline CDR1 and CDR2: MNHNY and SVGAGI (reference sequence). CDR3 protein: CASSTPTENTEAFF. CDR3 in DNA: TGTGCCAGCAGCACGCCGACTGAGAACACTGAAGCTTTCTTT.